This record looks at one T cell receptor beta chain sequence and its context. Its antigen is unidentified. The data were obtained in a study of cytomegalovirus exposure and HLA in healthy donors. Study findings and constraints: Association of 16,951 TCR beta sequences with HLA alleles was found at 0.05 false discovery rate in a later analysis. Upon later analysis, HLA-associated TCR beta chains proved more clonally expanded than other, equally common chains. The study assumed roughly uniform donor sequencing depth for presence/absence analyses. Previous analysis showed most TCR beta V segments were productive about 87% or about 30% of the time.

The germline gives CDR1 MNHEY, CDR2 SMNVEV (reference sequence). V was clipped by 5 bases and J by 1 base; unmatched bases: 5. There are 15 residues in the CDR3. Use of 60 Vbeta and 13 Jbeta primers characterized the PCR. Sequencing used immunoSEQ multiplex PCR; TCRdb keeps in-frame clones, though not all of them. The sample spans more than 90,000 clones; the ten largest clones claim around 6.5%. The clonotype originates from a man aged 35 to 55 in good health and CMV-seropositive. The chain is built from TRBV27 and TRBJ1-2; 9 bases are shared with TRBD1. Sequencing used PBMCs. CDR3 region: CASSPHRGLNYGYTF. The CDR3 nucleotides read TGTGCCAGCAGTCCCCACAGGGGGCTTAACTATGGCTACACCTTC.